This T cell receptor beta chain was sequenced during a study of technical replicates of blood from a handful of donors. Germline lookup yields CDR1 SEHNR and CDR2 FQNEAQ (reference sequence). The V end lost 6 bases, the J end lost 2 bases, and 14 bases lay between the germline ends. This CDR3 is 14 amino acids long. The assay was immunoSEQ multiplex PCR, and TCRdb's table has in-frame clones only and misses some. The sample records 85,000 to 100,000 clones, over 85% being singletons. The sequenced material came from T cells isolated from PBMCs. The receptor's source is a human donor in good health. The chain couples TRBV7-9 to TRBJ2-7; possibly TRBD1 for D (5 bases). This CDR3 reads CASSQGWPTYEQYF. The CDR3 DNA sequence: TGTGCCAGCAGTCAGGGTTGGCCTACCTACGAGCAGTACTTC.